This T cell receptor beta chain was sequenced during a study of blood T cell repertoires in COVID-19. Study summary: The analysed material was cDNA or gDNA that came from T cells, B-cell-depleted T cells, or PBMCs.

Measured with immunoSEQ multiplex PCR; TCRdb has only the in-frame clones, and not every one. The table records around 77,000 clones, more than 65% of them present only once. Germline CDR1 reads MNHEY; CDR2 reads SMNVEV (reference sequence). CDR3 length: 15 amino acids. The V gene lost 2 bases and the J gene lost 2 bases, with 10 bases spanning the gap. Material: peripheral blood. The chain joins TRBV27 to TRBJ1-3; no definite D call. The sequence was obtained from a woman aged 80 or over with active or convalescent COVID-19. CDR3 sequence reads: CASSLMGGTGNTIYF. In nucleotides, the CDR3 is TGTGCCAGCAGTTTAATGGGCGGGACTGGAAACACCATATATTTT.